This T cell receptor (beta chain) came from a study of cytomegalovirus exposure and HLA in healthy donors. Study as a whole: For the approximately 360 genotyped donors, more than 80% fell within the Caucasian-associated ancestry cluster.

Overall study results and limits: HLA restriction was apparent for most CMV-associated TCR beta chains in a later analysis. Earlier findings revealed that most TCR beta V segments proved productive either about 87% or about 30% of the time.

The CDR3 has 16 residues. Germline assignment: CDR1 SGDLS and CDR2 YYNGEE. The ends lost 4 bases at V and 4 bases at J; junction bases unmatched: 11. The study ran its PCR with 60 Vbeta and 13 Jbeta primers. Only in-frame clones appear in the TCRdb table, and some are missing; sequencing was by immunoSEQ multiplex PCR. The sample holds 110,000 to 150,000 clones, around 77% seen once. Points on this clone: The target antigen is unknown.

The chain employs TRBV9 and TRBJ2-7, with 10 positions matching TRBD1. Sequencing was carried out using PBMCs. This TCR was sampled from a man aged 18-30 years in good health and CMV-seronegative. The CDR3 spells CASSKEGQGDPYEQYF. The CDR3 nucleotides read TGTGCCAGCAGCAAAGAAGGACAGGGGGACCCATACGAGCAGTACTTC.